The next 20 T cell receptor beta chains were all read from a single sample in a study of T cell responses to AZD1222 COVID-19 vaccine. Sequencing used immunoSEQ multiplex PCR; TCRdb keeps in-frame clones, though not all of them. The sample lists 65,000 to 80,000 clones, 88% occurring once. This sample comprised peripheral blood, obtained 28 days after the second dose of the MenACWY control vaccine. Source of these receptors: an adult who received the MenACWY meningococcal vaccine as a control.

The genes are TRBV6-5 and TRBJ1-2, with no clear D. Germline loops: CDR1 MNHEY, CDR2 SVGAGI. Trimming shortened V by 6 bases and J by 4 bases, and 12 bases separated the two germline ends. The CDR3 runs to 13 residues. CDR3 coding DNA: TGTGCCAGCAGAAAACAACCAATCTATGGCTACACCTTC. Its protein product is CASRKQPIYGYTF.

The chain carries TRBV13 and TRBJ1-1; possible D gene TRBD1, 5 bases. The CDR3 covers 19 residues. Per the germline V gene, CDR1 is PRHDT and CDR2 is FYEKMQ (reference sequence). V lost 5 bases and J 2 bases, leaving 27 bases between the germline ends. The CDR3 sequence is CASSIRGPFSDEINTEAFF. The DNA of the CDR3 is TGTGCCAGCAGCATCCGGGGACCCTTCTCGGATGAAATTAACACTGAAGCTTTCTTT.

The chain combines TRBV30 with TRBJ2-7; weak D call: TRBD2 (7 bases). Germline CDR1 GTSNPN, CDR2 SVGIG (reference sequence). V lost 3 bases and J 5 bases, leaving 14 bases between the germline ends. CDR3 length: 13 residues. The CDR3 spells CAWRQGGGNEQYF. The CDR3 bases are TGTGCCTGGAGGCAAGGGGGGGGCAACGAGCAGTACTTC.

The rearrangement links TRBV19 to TRBJ1-1, with unresolved D. CDR1 and CDR2 from the germline V gene are LNHDA and SQIVND (reference sequence). There are 15 residues in the CDR3. Trimming stripped 1 base from V and 0 bases from J, with 9 bases between. In DNA form, the CDR3 reads TGTGCCAGTAGTATAGTATCTTCTTTGAACACTGAAGCTTTCTTT. Translated: CASSIVSSLNTEAFF.

CDR3 DNA: TGTGCCAGCAGCTCCAGACCGGAGCCGGATACGCAGTATTTT. This gives the protein CASSSRPEPDTQYF. The rearrangement uses TRBV7-2 and TRBJ2-3; D is unresolved. V was shortened by 4 bases and J by 6 bases, with 14 bases between the two germline ends. CDR3 size: 14 residues. CDR1 is SGHTA, CDR2 FQGNSA, per germline. The full variable domain, in which reference TRBV7-2 and TRBJ2-3 provide the parts outside the CDR3, is GAGVSQSPSNKVTEKGKDVELRCDPISGHTALYWYRQSLGQGLEFLIYFQGNSAPDKSGLPSDRFSAERTGGSVSTLTIQRTQQEDSAVYLCASSSRPEPDTQYFGPGTRLTVL.

The chain recombines TRBV6-5 with TRBJ2-3; D uncertain. This CDR3 has 13 amino acids. V gave up 4 bases and J gave up 1 base, with 6 bases separating them. Per germline, CDR1 MNHEY and CDR2 SVGAGI. The CDR3: CASSSVRTDTQYF. CDR3 nucleotide sequence: TGTGCCAGCAGTTCTGTCCGCACAGATACGCAGTATTTT.

The chain links TRBV5-4 to TRBJ2-3, with D perhaps matching TRBD2 (6 bases). CDR1 is SGHNT, CDR2 YYREEE, per germline (reference sequence). Trimming took 4 bases from V and 4 from J, leaving 16 bases between them. CDR3 size: 15 residues. CDR3 nucleotides: TGTGCCAGCAGCGCGGCTGCCGGGGAGGCAGATACGCAGTATTTT. Encoded protein: CASSAAAGEADTQYF.

The chain is built from TRBV11-3 and TRBJ1-1; the D is unclear. Trimming left V 1 base short and J 1 base short, with 4 bases between. CDR3 length: 13 residues. Germline-derived CDR1 and CDR2 are SGHNT and YENEEA. The CDR3 spells CASSLVRNTEAFF. The CDR3 DNA reads as TGTGCCAGCAGCTTAGTTCGGAACACTGAAGCTTTCTTT.

The V call is TRBV28, the J call TRBJ2-3; D possibly matches TRBD1 or TRBD2 (6 bases each). This CDR3 comprises 14 residues. V was pared by 6 bases and J by 1 base, with 11 bases between. Germline loops: CDR1 MDHEN, CDR2 SYDVKM. As DNA, the CDR3 is TGTGCCAGCAGGGAAAGGGGGGGCACAGATACGCAGTATTTT. It translates to CASRERGGTDTQYF.

The rearrangement uses TRBV9 and TRBJ2-3; the match to TRBD1 covers 9 bases. Germline-derived CDR1 and CDR2 are SGDLS and YYNGEE. V was pared by 3 bases and J by 2 bases, with 10 bases of the junction left unmatched. CDR3 length: 17 residues. The CDR3 bases are TGTGCCAGCAGCGGGGACAGGGATACGGAGGACACAGATACGCAGTATTTT. It specifies CASSGDRDTEDTDTQYF. The whole variable domain, filled in from reference TRBV9 and TRBJ2-3, reads DSGVTQTPKHLITATGQRVTLRCSPRSGDLSVYWYQQSLDQGLQFLIQYYNGEERAKGNILERFSAQQFPDLHSELNLSSLELGDSALYFCASSGDRDTEDTDTQYFGPGTRLTVL.

The chain recombines TRBV5-1 with TRBJ1-5; D unresolved. CDR3 size: 13 residues. Trimming took off 0 bases at V and 6 bases at J, with 7 bases between the two ends. CDR1 and CDR2 (germline): SGHRS, YFSETQ. The CDR3 is CASSLEGLQPQHF. In nucleotides, the CDR3 is TGCGCCAGCAGCTTGGAAGGCCTTCAGCCCCAGCATTTT.

This chain joins TRBV2 and TRBJ2-2, with D unclear. Trimming cost V 6 bases and J 1 base, with 6 bases left between them. The germline V gene has CDR1 SNHLY and CDR2 FYNNEI. This CDR3 spans 13 amino acids. The CDR3 DNA follows: TGTGCCAGCAGGGTAGAGAACACCGGGGAGCTGTTTTTT. Amino acids: CASRVENTGELFF.

The genes are TRBV7-2 and TRBJ1-6, with a possible D match to TRBD1 (5 bases). CDR3 length: 14 amino acids. Looked up from germline, CDR1 is SGHTA and CDR2 is FQGNSA. V was shortened by 5 bases and J by 9 bases, with 14 bases between the two germline ends. In DNA, the CDR3 is TGTGCCAGCAGCGCCCGGGACGGGGCTTCACCCCTCCACTTT. This translates into CASSARDGASPLHF.

CDR3 sequence: CASTRAGELFF. The DNA for the CDR3 is TGTGCCAGCACCAGGGCCGGGGAGCTGTTTTTT. The rearrangement links TRBV12-3 or TRBV12-4 to TRBJ2-2, with D possibly matching TRBD1 (5 bases). The CDR3 is 11 residues long. Trimming took 7 bases from V and 6 from J, leaving 6 bases between them.

This chain connects TRBV7-2 to TRBJ1-5; 11 nucleotides agree with TRBD1. The CDR3 runs 14 residues. Germline V gene lookup returns CDR1 SGHTA and CDR2 FQGNSA. V was pared by 5 bases and J by 5 bases, with 2 bases of the junction left unmatched. The CDR3 region is CASSPDRGHQPQHF. The DNA for the CDR3 is TGTGCCAGCAGCCCGGACAGGGGGCATCAGCCCCAGCATTTT.

This chain uses TRBV2 with TRBJ2-7; TRBD1 agrees at 9 bases. The CDR3 is made up of 14 amino acids. The J segment lost 6 bases and the V segment lost 4 bases, leaving 7 bases of the junction unmatched. Germline CDR1 reads SNHLY; CDR2 reads FYNNEI. The CDR3 protein is CASSVGQGLGEQYF. The CDR3 bases are TGTGCCAGCAGTGTTGGACAGGGGCTGGGCGAGCAGTACTTC.

V and J are TRBV4-3 and TRBJ1-6; the D gene is possibly TRBD1 (5 bases). The CDR3 is made up of 14 amino acids. Germline assignment: CDR1 LGHNA and CDR2 YSLEER. V was pared by 4 bases and J by 4 bases, with 8 bases between. CDR3 coding DNA: TGCGCCAGCAGCCGGGACGAGTATAATTCACCCCTCCACTTT. Encoded protein: CASSRDEYNSPLHF.

The chain has TRBV5-1 and TRBJ1-4; 8 bases map to TRBD1. The CDR3 spans 15 residues. Per germline, CDR1 SGHRS and CDR2 YFSETQ. After removal of 4 bases from V and 6 bases from J, the junction contained 8 bases not matched to a gene. The CDR3 here is CASSLRQGRDEKLFF. As DNA, the CDR3 is TGCGCCAGCAGCCTGAGACAGGGGAGAGATGAAAAACTGTTTTTT.

The V call is TRBV10-1, the J call TRBJ1-1, with D perhaps TRBD1 (6 bases). There are 15 residues in the CDR3. Trimming removed 4 bases from V and 3 bases from J, with 15 bases in between. CDR1 is WNHNN, CDR2 SYGVQD, per germline (reference sequence). The CDR3 is CASSVYRAMYTEAFF. DNA of the CDR3: TGCGCCAGCAGTGTTTACAGGGCAATGTACACTGAAGCTTTCTTT.

The chain employs TRBV15 and TRBJ1-2; D perhaps matches TRBD1 (6 bases). This CDR3 has 15 amino acids. Per the germline V gene, CDR1 is LNHNV and CDR2 is YYDKDF (reference sequence). V lost 1 base to trimming and J lost 2 bases, with 11 bases between them. CDR3 nucleotides: TGTGCCACCAGCAGAGGGCCGGACAGAAACTATGGCTACACCTTC. Its translation is CATSRGPDRNYGYTF.